The subject of this entry is one T cell receptor (beta chain). What it recognizes is unknown. The data originate from a study of shared clonotypes between healthy human individuals. The study separated CD4+ cells into CD45RA+ naive and CD45RA-negative memory subsets. Study-level results: Genetic and exposure-history diversity was limited by the small donor number. Clonotypes not shared had lower generation probabilities than those common to all four donors.

The CDR3 is 13 residues long. Germline loops: CDR1 LNHDA, CDR2 SQIVND (reference sequence). With 1 base removed from V and 3 bases from J, the gap between germline ends came to 3 bases. The material for each subset, its genomic DNA, was split evenly across several immunoSEQ plates. Sequencing was performed with immunoSEQ multiplex PCR; in TCRdb, only in-frame clones are kept and a portion is missing. The sample comprises approximately 720,000 clones, about two thirds of which are singletons, and under 2% rests with the top ten. The sequencing sample was made of memory CD4+ T cells sorted from blood. This sample's subset: CD45RA-negative fraction. The V and J genes are TRBV19 and TRBJ2-2; D is unclear. The TCR originated in a woman in her 30s in good health. Here the CDR3 reads CASSIVHTGELFF. In DNA form, the CDR3 reads TGTGCCAGTAGTATAGTCCACACCGGGGAGCTGTTTTTT.